This is a list of T cell receptor beta chains from one sample in a study of low-dose radiotherapy and immunotherapy resistance in tumors. One entry per CDR3 protein, called by TCRdb with MiXCR from the reads. The sample shows roughly 54,000 distinct CDR3 sequences, about 25% of them seen only once. Sample: PBMCs, taken before treatment. The origin of the receptors is a male donor with prostate cancer. Each CDR3 is given with its conserved first and last residue. A D gene is named only where the DNA matches it firmly. Only part of the rows carry a size: once, few, many, or a class if the clone is expanded.

clone_size | d_call | j_call | v_call | cdr3_nt | cdr3_aa
many | TRBD1 | TRBJ2-3 | TRBV2 | TGTGCCAGCAGTCGACAGGGGATTCGAACAGATACGCAGTATTTT | CASSRQGIRTDTQYF
- | TRBD2 | TRBJ2-7 | TRBV29-1 | TGCAGCGTGGGAACTAGCGGGGGGGCTGGCTACGAGCAGTACTTC | CSVGTSGGAGYEQYF
many | - | TRBJ1-1 | TRBV19 | TGTGCCAGCACCACCGGGACAAAGAACACTGAAGCTTTCTTT | CASTTGTKNTEAFF
- | - | TRBJ2-7 | TRBV28 | TGTGCCAGCAGCTCAGGGGTGAGGGAGCAGTACTTC | CASSSGVREQYF
many | - | TRBJ1-2 | TRBV4-1 | TGCGCCAGCAGCCAAGATAGGGGCAGTTCTAACTATGGCTACACCTTC | CASSQDRGSSNYGYTF
- | TRBD1 | TRBJ2-7 | TRBV20-1 | TGCAGTGCTAGAGATCCGGGACAGCTTGGCGAGCAGTACTTC | CSARDPGQLGEQYF
many | - | TRBJ1-3 | TRBV5-1 | TGCGCCAGCAGTCCCAGAGGGCAGGGGAACACCATATATTTT | CASSPRGQGNTIYF
many | - | TRBJ2-4 | TRBV18 | TGTGCCAGCTCACCAAAAGCCAAAAACATTCAGTACTTC | CASSPKAKNIQYF
many | TRBD2 | TRBJ2-1 | TRBV5-6 | TGTGCCAGCAGCTCCTCCTGGGGGGGTGGGTCCTACAATGAGCAGTTCTTC | CASSSSWGGGSYNEQFF
many | TRBD2 | TRBJ2-5 | TRBV5-4 | TGTGCCAGCACCTTGGGAGGGAGAGAGACCCAGTACTTC | CASTLGGRETQYF
many | - | TRBJ2-1 | TRBV5-1 | TGCGCCAGCAGCTTCAGCAATGAGCAGTTCTTC | CASSFSNEQFF
- | - | TRBJ2-7 | TRBV27 | TGTGCCAGTCGGAGGGCCGTATCTTACGAGCAGTACTTC | CASRRAVSYEQYF
- | - | TRBJ2-4 | TRBV2 | TGTGCCAGCAGTGAAGCAGCCAAAGGAACCAAAAACATTCAGTACTTC | CASSEAAKGTKNIQYF
many | TRBD1 | TRBJ2-1 | TRBV5-5 | TGTGCCAGCAGCTTTGACAGGGGAGCCTACAATGAGCAGTTCTTC | CASSFDRGAYNEQFF
many | TRBD2 | TRBJ2-1 | TRBV6-1 | TGTGCCAGCAGTGTAGGACTAGCGGGGGGTGAGCAGTTCTTC | CASSVGLAGGEQFF
many | TRBD1 | TRBJ1-2 | TRBV5-1 | TGCGCCAGCAGCTTATCCGGGACAGGGGAGGGCTACACCTTC | CASSLSGTGEGYTF
- | TRBD2 | TRBJ2-3 | TRBV13 | TGTGCCAGCAGCCCGGAGGCGGGAGGAGGGACAGATACGCAGTATTTT | CASSPEAGGGTDTQYF
- | - | TRBJ2-5 | TRBV10-3 | TGTGCCATCAGTGACGATATGTCCCTATTAGCGGTACAAGAGACCCAGTACTTC | CAISDDMSLLAVQETQYF
- | - | TRBJ2-1 | TRBV5-1 | TGCGCCAGCAGCTTCATCGACTCGATGAATGAGCAGTTCTTC | CASSFIDSMNEQFF
few | - | TRBJ2-7 | TRBV19 | TGTGCCAGTAGTGCGGGTCTTCTTATGGAGCAGTACTTC | CASSAGLLMEQYF
many | TRBD1 | TRBJ2-3 | TRBV7-9 | TGTGCCAGCAGCCAGGGGGCCAGTAGCACAGATACGCAGTATTTT | CASSQGASSTDTQYF
many | TRBD1 | TRBJ1-2 | TRBV20-1 | TGCAGTGCTAGAGGCCCCGCCGGACAGGGGGACTATGGCTACACCTTC | CSARGPAGQGDYGYTF
many | - | TRBJ2-2 | TRBV6-2/TRBV6-3 | TGTGCCAGCAGCTACGGGCGCGGGGAGCTGTTTTTT | CASSYGRGELFF
many | - | TRBJ2-7 | TRBV30 | TGTGCCTGGAGGGGGGGGACAAGGAGCTCCTACGAGCAGTACTTC | CAWRGGTRSSYEQYF
medium-sized | TRBD2 | TRBJ2-1 | TRBV6-5 | TGTGCCGCACGGGCGGCGGGAGAGTACAATGAGCAGTTCTTC | CAARAAGEYNEQFF
many | - | TRBJ1-2 | TRBV6-6 | TGTGCCAGCAAGGACGGACCAAAGGGTGGCTACACCTTC | CASKDGPKGGYTF
- | - | TRBJ1-2 | TRBV28 | TGTGCCAACTACCTAAAGGGGGAAGGCTACACCTTC | CANYLKGEGYTF
many | TRBD1 | TRBJ2-3 | TRBV3-1 | TGTGCCAGCAGCAAGGGGGCCAGGGGGAACACAGATACGCAGTATTTT | CASSKGARGNTDTQYF
many | - | TRBJ2-1 | TRBV28 | TGTGCCAGCAGTCTTGGGGATACCAAGGAAGAGCAGTTCTTC | CASSLGDTKEEQFF
many | - | TRBJ2-7 | TRBV4-1 | TGCGCCAGCAGCCAAACTCAGGGCCCCTACGAGCAGTACTTC | CASSQTQGPYEQYF
few | - | TRBJ2-2 | TRBV3-1 | - | CASTGVGLNTGELFFF
many | - | TRBJ1-2 | TRBV29-1 | TGCAGCGTTGACCCCCGGGGGGCAGGCTACACCTTC | CSVDPRGAGYTF
many | TRBD1 | TRBJ2-7 | TRBV2 | TGTGCCAGCTTGCGGACAGGGGGTCCCTACGAGCAGTACTTC | CASLRTGGPYEQYF